The clone carrying this T cell receptor beta chain is a singleton in its sample. As processed by the authors: Nucleated cell counts were estimated from reference gene primer amplification. Generated by immunoSEQ multiplex PCR, the TCRdb table keeps only in-frame clones and is missing some. Clonal size and the V and J genes are those of that table, whereas D and trimming came from the DNA. The sample has about 250,000 clones; 88% are singletons. This entry belongs to a study of blood T cell repertoires in COVID-19. For the study at large: Sites across the United States, Italy and Spain contributed samples from acute and convalescent COVID-19.

The CDR3 contains 15 residues. V lost 7 bases and J lost 6; bases outside the gene matches: 13. Germline V gene sequence: CDR1 SQVTM, CDR2 ANQGSEA. The source of this sequence is an elderly man with acute or convalescent COVID-19. The sequenced sample consisted of peripheral blood. This chain uses TRBV29-1 with TRBJ2-1; 9 bases are shared with TRBD2. The DNA of the CDR3 is TGCAGCGCTAAGAGACCGGGACTAGCCTCCAATGAGCAGTTCTTC. It is translated as CSAKRPGLASNEQFF.